This entry concerns a single T cell receptor (beta chain). Its antigen is unknown. Extraction also yielded germline DNA, while blood RNA was obtained from unsorted whole blood. CDR1 MNHNS and CDR2 SASEGT come from the germline V gene. The CDR3 runs 16 residues. V dropped 1 base and J dropped 7 bases, with 19 bases sitting between them. This entry comes from a study of tumor-infiltrating lymphocytes in primary liver carcinoma. Study overall: Cases comprised patients with primary liver carcinoma who received surgical resection. General study points: Samples, which were bulk and unsorted, did not allow CD4+ and CD8+ repertoires to be compared. Significantly larger top-250-clone fractions were found in tumors than in blood (p = 0.039). Between tumor regions, pairs overlapped more than tumor-adjacent and tumor-blood pairs did.

A constant-region primer served to make TCR beta cDNA from around 500 ng total RNA. Generation of the TCR beta libraries relied on three nested multiplex PCR rounds using slightly modified ARM-PCR. A C-beta reverse primer was combined with TRBV1-TRBV30 forward primers in the first two PCR rounds, and each round had about 10 cycles. TCRdb independently ran MiXCR on the multiplex PCR reads; one entry per CDR3 protein. The table has about 310,000 distinct CDR3 sequences, approximately 58% seen once. The clonotype comes from a woman in her 30s with primary liver carcinoma and hepatitis B virus infection. Sequenced material: peripheral blood. This sequence joins TRBV6-1 and TRBJ2-5; D ambiguous. The chain's CDR3 is CASSEGRVLWAGTQYF. As DNA, the CDR3 is TGTGCCAGCAGTGAAGGTCGGGTTTTGTGGGCAGGGACCCAGTACTTC.